The next 12 T cell receptor beta chains were all read from a single sample in a study of T cell responses to AZD1222 COVID-19 vaccine. TCRdb's table, derived via immunoSEQ multiplex PCR, lists solely in-frame clones and lacks some. This table holds around 78,000 clones, about 84% found once. Source: peripheral blood, taken on day 0 of AZD1222 vaccination. The receptor source for this set is an adult in good health.

The CDR3 protein is CASSRDRLKNTGELFF. The CDR3 bases are TGTGCCAGCAGCCGGGACAGGCTAAAAAACACCGGGGAGCTGTTTTTT. The chain combines TRBV11-1 with TRBJ2-2; 8 positions match TRBD1. Looked up from germline, CDR1 is SGHAT and CDR2 is FQDESV (reference sequence). The CDR3 length is 16 residues. J lost 2 bases, V lost 5 bases, and 7 bases had no gene match.

This chain links TRBV7-3 with TRBJ2-2, with a possible D match to TRBD1 (6 bases). V lost 3 bases and J 4 bases, leaving 18 bases between the germline ends. Germline V gives CDR1 SGHTA, CDR2 FQGTGA. The CDR3 is 17 residues long. The CDR3 region is CASSLQGLGRRTGELFF. CDR3 coding DNA: TGTGCCAGCAGCTTGCAGGGGCTAGGCCGGCGCACCGGGGAGCTGTTTTTT.

This chain connects TRBV10-3 to TRBJ1-6; TRBD1 matches at 7 bases. CDR1 and CDR2 from the germline V gene are ENHRY and SYGVKD. With V trimmed by 8 bases and J by 5 bases, 6 bases remained unmatched. The CDR3 is made up of 14 amino acids. The CDR3 here is CAIAAGTDNSPLHF. The CDR3 DNA reads as TGTGCCATCGCCGCCGGGACAGATAATTCACCCCTCCACTTT.

The rearrangement joins TRBV18 to TRBJ1-1; 8 positions agree with TRBD1. The trim removed 2 bases at V and 6 bases at J, leaving 14 bases unmatched. This CDR3 spans 17 amino acids. From germline, CDR1 is KGHSH and CDR2 LQKENI. CDR3 nucleotide sequence: TGTGCCAGCTCACCAGTCGACAGGGGAGGGTACCTAGCTGAAGCTTTCTTT. Translated: CASSPVDRGGYLAEAFF.

This clone was detected only a few times. The chain carries TRBV4-3 and TRBJ2-2; D is perhaps TRBD2 (6 bases). Deletions cut 0 bases from V and 3 bases from J, with 11 bases between. Germline V CDR1 and CDR2: LGHNA, YSLEER. The CDR3 is 16 residues long. The CDR3 bases are TGCGCCAGCAGCCAAGATCTCAGGGACTACACCGGGGAGCTGTTTTTT. Amino acid sequence: CASSQDLRDYTGELFF.

This sequence joins TRBV11-2 and TRBJ1-2, with D unresolved. The length of the CDR3 is 14 residues. The V end was cut by 4 bases, the J end by 8 bases, with 17 bases between. The V gene's germline CDR1 is SGHAT and CDR2 FQNNGV. The CDR3 DNA reads as TGTGCCAGCAGCTCCTCAACAGCGTTGGACGGCTACACCTTC. This encodes CASSSSTALDGYTF.

As to this clone: This sample also contains other DNA sequences that code for the same CDR3. V usage is TRBV7-3 and J usage is TRBJ2-3; no firm D call. The V end lost 5 bases, the J end lost 0 bases, and 9 bases lay between the germline ends. The germline V gene has CDR1 SGHTA and CDR2 FQGTGA. The CDR3 is made up of 14 amino acids. The CDR3 region is CASSLGASTDTQYF. As DNA, the CDR3 is TGTGCCAGCAGCCTCGGTGCTAGCACAGATACGCAGTATTTT.

The chain couples TRBV4-3 to TRBJ1-5, with D hard to call. Germline V lookup: CDR1 LGHNA, CDR2 YSLEER. The CDR3 runs to 15 residues. Trimming stripped 1 base from V and 0 bases from J, with 7 bases between. The DNA of the CDR3 is TGCGCCAGCAGCCAAGTGTACACTAGCAATCAGCCCCAGCATTTT. Translated, it gives CASSQVYTSNQPQHF.

This clone was recorded once. This chain connects TRBV6-2 or TRBV6-3 to TRBJ2-4; D possibly matches TRBD1 or TRBD2 (5 bases each). Trimming left V 6 bases short and J 0 bases short, with 15 bases between. In germline, CDR1 is MNHEY, CDR2 SVGEGT. This CDR3 spans 16 amino acids. Here the CDR3 DNA reads TGTGCCAGCAGCCCCAGGGACCCGGGAGCCAAAAACATTCAGTACTTC. Protein: CASSPRDPGAKNIQYF.

This chain's CDR3 is CASSRLAGGSYTGELFF. In nucleotides, the CDR3 is TGTGCCAGTAGTAGGTTAGCGGGAGGGTCCTACACCGGGGAGCTGTTTTTT. This chain joins TRBV19 and TRBJ2-2; 11 nucleotides agree with TRBD2. This CDR3 contains 17 residues. J was trimmed by 3 bases and V by 4 bases; bases with no gene match: 7. Germline V gene data show CDR1 as LNHDA and CDR2 as SQIVND (reference sequence).

The chain joins TRBV2 to TRBJ1-5; maybe TRBD1 (6 bases). V lost 3 bases to trimming and J lost 2 bases, with 8 bases between them. CDR3 size: 14 residues. Germline CDR1 SNHLY, CDR2 FYNNEI. This chain's CDR3 is CASSEGAGNQPQHF. In nucleotides, the CDR3 is TGTGCCAGCAGTGAGGGGGCCGGCAATCAGCCCCAGCATTTT.

This clone is a singleton in its sample. The rearrangement links TRBV6-2 or TRBV6-3 to TRBJ1-6; 8 nucleotides line up with TRBD1. This CDR3 contains 16 residues. Germline-derived CDR1 and CDR2 are MNHEY and SVGEGT. V shed 6 bases and J 6 bases; nucleotides not matched to a gene: 10. The CDR3 spells CASSPRTGMINSPLHF. CDR3 DNA: TGTGCCAGCAGCCCCAGGACAGGGATGATTAATTCACCCCTCCACTTT.